This entry describes one T cell receptor (beta chain). The antigen remains unidentified. The CDR3 length is 13 residues. Germline CDR1 reads SGHAT; CDR2 reads FQNNGV. V was shortened by 5 bases and J by 2 bases, with 7 bases between the two germline ends. The data were taken from a study of T cell responses to AZD1222 COVID-19 vaccine. General study points: Just a handful of people given AZD1222 tested seropositive at baseline. Within unmutated variant regions lay the reported targets of nearly half of spike-specific TCRs. Mostly white British, mostly female donors; authors suggested clonal diversity may be underestimated. No day 14 peak samples; only post-peak repertoires were characterized.

Sequencing was performed with immunoSEQ multiplex PCR; in TCRdb, only in-frame clones are kept and a portion is missing. The top ten clones hold 3.3% of a sample with more than 95,000 clones, 86% of them seen once. The TCR comes from an adult who received the MenACWY meningococcal vaccine as a control. The rearrangement links TRBV11-2 to TRBJ2-1; D gene unclear. Sequences were derived from peripheral blood, sampled 28 days after the second dose of the MenACWY control vaccine. CDR3 sequence reads: CASSVSTYNEQFF. The CDR3 nucleotides are TGTGCCAGCAGCGTGTCGACCTACAATGAGCAGTTCTTC.